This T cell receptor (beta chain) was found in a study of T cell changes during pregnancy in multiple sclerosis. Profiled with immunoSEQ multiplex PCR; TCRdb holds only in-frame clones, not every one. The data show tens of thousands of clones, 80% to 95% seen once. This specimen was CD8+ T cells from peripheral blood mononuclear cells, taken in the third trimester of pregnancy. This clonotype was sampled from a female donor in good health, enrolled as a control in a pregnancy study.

The CDR3 region is CASSPRRTGGAGRYRTNYGYTF. The DNA for the CDR3 is TGTGCCAGCTCACCACGGCGGACAGGGGGCGCGGGACGGTATCGGACTAACTATGGCTACACCTTC. V usage is TRBV18 and J usage is TRBJ1-2; 11 nucleotides agree with TRBD1. The ends lost 1 base at V and 0 bases at J; junction bases unmatched: 19. Germline CDR1 reads KGHSH; CDR2 reads LQKENI. The CDR3 consists of 22 residues.